Presented here are 3 T cell receptor beta chains from one specimen sequenced in a study of blood T cells in healthy people across ages. A J-beta primer mix and a sample-barcoded 5' primer were used in a second PCR of roughly 7 to 12 cycles. MiXCR was run by TCRdb on the 5' RACE reads, yielding one entry per CDR3 protein. The top ten hold less than 25% of the sample, which has fewer than 900,000 distinct CDR3 sequences, about 40% seen once. The sample consisted of blood. These receptors were collected from a woman in her sixties in good health.

J is TRBJ2-7 and V is TRBV5-1; 7 bases match TRBD1. The CDR3 extends over 14 amino acids. V dropped 6 bases and J dropped 4; count of bases not matched to a gene: 10. Germline V gene lookup returns CDR1 SGHRS and CDR2 YFSETQ. This CDR3 reads CASNPTGSEYEQYF. The CDR3 DNA follows: TGCGCCAGCAACCCGACAGGGTCAGAATACGAGCAGTACTTC.

This clonotype was seen only a few times. The chain employs TRBV20-1 and TRBJ2-1; 7 bases are shared with TRBD2. Germline V lookup: CDR1 DFQATT, CDR2 SNEGSKA (reference sequence). CDR3 length: 15 residues. Germline trimming cut 1 base from V and 0 bases from J; bases unmatched to any gene: 3. CDR3 amino acids: CSARGRTSSYNEQFF. Here the CDR3 DNA reads TGCAGTGCTAGAGGAAGGACTAGCTCCTACAATGAGCAGTTCTTC.

This clonotype was observed a handful of times. The junction and the germline gene differ at one end; a read error may be behind it. The CDR3 DNA sequence: TGCACCAGCAGCCAAGGGTGGACTAGCTCGAATGAGCAGTTCTTC. Translation gives CTSSQGWTSSNEQFF. This chain joins TRBV4-3 and TRBJ2-1; 8 nucleotides match TRBD2. Germline CDR1 is LGHNA and CDR2 is YSLEER. The CDR3 is made up of 15 amino acids.